The T cell receptor beta chain under discussion was sequenced for a study of CD8+ T cells in alopecia areata. Concerning this clone itself: Its antigen is currently unknown.

The CDR3 length is 16 residues. Germline CDR1 is MGHRA and CDR2 is YSYEKL. Trimming pared 5 bases from V and 0 bases from J, leaving 14 bases between. Following RNA extraction, reverse transcription yielded cDNA that acted as the sequencing template. Some clones are missing from TCRdb's copy, which holds only in-frame ones; the method was immunoSEQ multiplex PCR. The sample holds about 180,000 clones; around 51% are singletons and the top ten take roughly a tenth. Broader study findings: Mice showed TCR sharing more clearly than patients did, possibly owing to HLA. Scalp clonality and expanded CD8+ clones among the top 100 fell significantly with tofacitinib.

Treatment noted: oral pan-JAK inhibitor, 5-10 mg twice daily. Sequences were derived from CD8+ T cells sorted from blood, sampled around week 53, from a patient treated with tofacitinib. This clonotype was obtained from a human donor with alopecia areata. This chain connects TRBV4-1 to TRBJ2-1; D possibly uses TRBD1 or TRBD2 (5 bases each). The DNA of the CDR3 is TGCGCCAGCAGCTACCGGGACCGGAGCTCCTACAATGAGCAGTTCTTC. It specifies CASSYRDRSSYNEQFF.